The text below deals with one T cell receptor beta chain. Its antigen is currently unknown. Germline V lookup: CDR1 SQVTM, CDR2 ANQGSEA. Trimming took off 3 bases at V and 1 base at J, with 7 bases between the two ends. The CDR3 runs 13 residues. Constant-region reverse primers amplified full-length variable regions, followed by semi-nested Nested Universal Primer A PCR. TCRdb ran MiXCR on the 5' RACE reads and lists one entry per CDR3 protein. The table shows roughly 8,400 distinct CDR3 sequences, with around three fifths occurring only once. The memory fraction was CD4+CD45RO+CD25- cells. General observations from the study: Tumor Treg TCRs overlapped most with tumor naive CD4+ cells. In terms of TCR gene usage, tumor memory CD4+ T cells clustered together with blood and lymph node memory CD4+ cells, as well as with lymph node naive CD4+ cells.

Sequences were obtained from tumor-infiltrating memory CD4+ T cells sorted from the breast tumor. Sample subset: memory CD4+ T cells, CD4+CD45RO+CD25-. This receptor was taken from a female donor with breast cancer. The chain couples TRBV29-1 to TRBJ2-1, with a tentative D call TRBD2 (6 bases). The CDR3 DNA sequence: TGCAGCGTTGAGGGGACTTCCTACAATGAGCAGTTCTTC. This sequence encodes CSVEGTSYNEQFF.